Listed below are T cell receptor beta chains from one sample, sequenced in a study of T-cell reconstitution after alpha-beta-depleted transplantation in children. TCRdb itself ran the PCR reads through MiXCR, one entry per CDR3 protein. The sample includes about 830,000 distinct CDR3 sequences, about 16% of them seen just once. The material was PBMCs, mostly from graft donor cells, obtained 360 days after TCRalphabeta/CD19-depleted stem cell transplant. These receptors all stem from a male patient between 10 and 17 years old who had a stem cell transplant for acute lymphoblastic leukemia, so the T cells may come from the graft donor. Each CDR3 is given with its conserved first and last residue. Each record gives: V gene, clone size, J gene, D gene, CDR3 protein, CDR3 DNA. D genes are given only for firm matches. Size is omitted from some rows. Given values are once, few, many or a class for expanded clones.

TRBV12-5,many,TRBJ2-1,NA,CASGIRRGLPPNEQFF,TGTGCTAGTGGTATCCGCCGAGGACTACCCCCCAATGAGCAGTTCTTC
TRBV5-1,NA,TRBJ2-4,TRBD2,CASSSGLAVAKNIQYF,TGCGCCAGCAGCTCCGGACTAGCAGTAGCCAAAAACATTCAGTACTTC
TRBV7-9,few,TRBJ2-7,NA,CASSLWLGEGAYEQYF,TGTGCCAGCAGCTTATGGTTGGGCGAGGGAGCCTACGAGCAGTACTTC
TRBV6-1,many,TRBJ2-7,NA,CASLVSLEQYF,TGTGCCAGCCTTGTATCCCTCGAGCAGTACTTC
TRBV7-8,few,TRBJ2-1,NA,CASSLFWGSYNEQFF,TGTGCCAGCAGCCTCTTCTGGGGGTCCTACAATGAGCAGTTCTTC
TRBV5-6,few,TRBJ2-5,TRBD1,CASSLTGGSPKETQYF,TGTGCCAGCAGCTTGACAGGGGGCAGCCCTAAAGAGACCCAGTACTTC
TRBV15,few,TRBJ1-3,NA,CATSRGAANTIYF,TGTGCCACCAGCAGAGGGGCTGCAAACACCATATATTTT
TRBV3-1,NA,TRBJ2-1,NA,CASCAGRSSYNEQFF,TGTGCCAGCTGTGCGGGCCGGAGCTCCTACAATGAGCAGTTCTTC
TRBV7-2,NA,TRBJ2-1,TRBD2,CASSLGVLSGSFDEQFF,TGTGCCAGCAGCTTAGGCGTGCTGAGCGGGAGTTTCGATGAGCAGTTCTTC
TRBV25-1,few,TRBJ1-1,NA,CASSDWGRLNTEAFF,TGTGCCAGCAGTGATTGGGGGAGGCTGAACACTGAAGCTTTCTTT
TRBV7-9,once,TRBJ2-7,NA,CASGTVGYEQYF,TGTGCCAGCGGTACGGTTGGCTACGAGCAGTACTTC
TRBV7-6,NA,TRBJ2-2,NA,CASSPHGSGELFF,TGTGCCAGCAGCCCCCACGGTAGCGGGGAGCTGTTTTTT
TRBV14,NA,TRBJ2-2,NA,CASRPFVQGNTGELFF,TGTGCCAGCAGACCCTTCGTCCAGGGTAACACCGGGGAGCTGTTTTTT
TRBV29-1,NA,TRBJ2-7,NA,CSVGRRGTYEQYF,TGCAGCGTTGGAAGGCGGGGAACCTACGAGCAGTACTTC
TRBV20-1,once,TRBJ2-1,TRBD1,CSADHPDRYYNEQFF,TGCAGTGCCGACCATCCGGACAGGTACTACAATGAGCAGTTCTTC
TRBV7-9,NA,TRBJ1-2,NA,CASSLLQGADYGYTF,TGTGCCAGCAGCTTACTACAGGGCGCGGACTATGGCTACACCTTC
TRBV27,NA,TRBJ2-4,TRBD1,CASRRSGQGLALAKNIQYF,TGTGCCAGCCGACGCTCGGGACAGGGCCTCGCACTAGCCAAAAACATTCAGTACTTC
TRBV5-1,NA,TRBJ1-5,NA,CASSLDKGHNQPQHF,TGCGCCAGCAGCTTGGATAAAGGGCACAATCAGCCCCAGCATTTT
TRBV7-9,NA,TRBJ2-5,NA,CASSLAPGMGETQYF,TGTGCCAGCAGCTTAGCTCCGGGAATGGGGGAGACCCAGTACTTC
TRBV12-3/TRBV12-4,NA,TRBJ2-7,TRBD1,CASIGTGGKYEQYF,TGTGCCAGCATCGGGACAGGGGGAAAGTACGAGCAGTACTTC
TRBV6-2/TRBV6-3,NA,TRBJ2-7,NA,CASNRASYEQYF,TGTGCCAGCAACAGGGCATCCTACGAGCAGTACTTC
TRBV6-5,few,TRBJ2-6,TRBD1,CASSFRDSGSGANVLTF,TGTGCCAGCAGTTTCCGGGACAGCGGCTCTGGGGCCAACGTCCTGACTTTC
TRBV14,few,TRBJ1-2,NA,CASSQDVTNYGYTF,TGTGCCAGCAGCCAAGATGTGACAAACTATGGCTACACCTTC
TRBV5-5,NA,TRBJ2-1,TRBD2,CASSRGLVITEQFF,TGTGCCAGCAGCCGGGGACTAGTAATAACTGAGCAGTTCTTC
TRBV12-3/TRBV12-4,few,TRBJ2-1,NA,CASSFMGSRVYNEQFF,TGTGCCAGCAGTTTTATGGGGTCCCGCGTTTACAATGAGCAGTTCTTC
TRBV5-1,NA,TRBJ2-7,NA,CASRGGHSYEQYF,TGCGCCAGCCGTGGGGGGCACTCCTACGAGCAGTACTTC
TRBV12-3/TRBV12-4,NA,TRBJ2-3,NA,CASSQTSSTDTQYF,TGTGCCAGCAGCCAGACATCTAGCACAGATACGCAGTATTTT
TRBV11-1,few,TRBJ2-1,TRBD2,CASSPTSGRRNEQFF,TGTGCCAGCAGCCCGACTAGCGGGAGGAGGAATGAGCAGTTCTTC
TRBV12-3/TRBV12-4,many,TRBJ2-7,NA,CASSSTGEQYF,TGTGCCAGCAGTTCTACAGGCGAGCAGTACTTC
TRBV24-1,few,TRBJ2-1,TRBD2,CATSDTLTTSGERNEQFF,TGTGCCACCAGTGATACACTCACCACTAGCGGGGAAAGAAATGAGCAGTTCTTC
TRBV5-6,NA,TRBJ2-1,TRBD2,CASSPTPAGGPGYNEQFF,TGTGCCAGCAGTCCTACCCCGGCGGGAGGGCCGGGATACAATGAGCAGTTCTTC
TRBV5-1,NA,TRBJ1-2,NA,CASSSDPGRASTYGYTF,TGCGCCAGCAGCTCCGATCCCGGCAGGGCCTCTACCTATGGCTACACCTTC
TRBV7-9,NA,TRBJ2-7,TRBD1,CASSLAGTGQYF,TGTGCCAGCAGCTTAGCCGGGACAGGCCAGTACTTC
TRBV10-3,few,TRBJ1-5,NA,CAAETGRNSNQPQHF,TGTGCCGCGGAGACAGGACGTAATAGCAATCAGCCCCAGCATTTT
TRBV12-3/TRBV12-4,many,TRBJ2-1,NA,CASSLTRDGEQFF,TGTGCCAGCAGTTTGACGAGAGACGGTGAGCAGTTCTTC
TRBV7-9,few,TRBJ2-1,TRBD2,CASSLSSGSRFF,TGTGCCAGCAGCCTGTCTAGCGGGAGTAGGTTCTTC
TRBV27,few,TRBJ2-3,TRBD2,CASSLGLNPPTDTQYF,TGTGCCAGCAGTTTGGGACTAAATCCCCCTACAGATACGCAGTATTTT
TRBV5-6,NA,TRBJ2-7,TRBD2,CASSPTLLAAYEQYF,TGTGCCAGCAGCCCGACCTTACTAGCGGCCTACGAGCAGTACTTC
TRBV6-1,few,TRBJ2-1,NA,CASSPLRGVHEQFF,TGTGCCAGCAGCCCATTGCGCGGGGTCCATGAGCAGTTCTTC
TRBV16,NA,TRBJ1-2,TRBD1,CASSYHTGGNYGYTF,TGTGCCAGCAGCTACCACACAGGGGGCAACTATGGCTACACCTTC
TRBV29-1,few,TRBJ1-5,TRBD1,CSVVDRGGDQPQHF,TGCAGCGTTGTGGACAGGGGAGGGGATCAGCCCCAGCATTTT
TRBV6-5,few,TRBJ2-1,TRBD1,CASSYIGTVYNEQFF,TGTGCCAGCAGTTACATTGGGACAGTATACAATGAGCAGTTCTTC
TRBV25-1,few,TRBJ2-3,NA,CASSDRGQYLKNQLGRGTDTQYF,TGTGCCAGCAGTGATCGAGGACAGTATCTAAAAAATCAATTGGGGCGGGGGACAGATACGCAGTATTTT